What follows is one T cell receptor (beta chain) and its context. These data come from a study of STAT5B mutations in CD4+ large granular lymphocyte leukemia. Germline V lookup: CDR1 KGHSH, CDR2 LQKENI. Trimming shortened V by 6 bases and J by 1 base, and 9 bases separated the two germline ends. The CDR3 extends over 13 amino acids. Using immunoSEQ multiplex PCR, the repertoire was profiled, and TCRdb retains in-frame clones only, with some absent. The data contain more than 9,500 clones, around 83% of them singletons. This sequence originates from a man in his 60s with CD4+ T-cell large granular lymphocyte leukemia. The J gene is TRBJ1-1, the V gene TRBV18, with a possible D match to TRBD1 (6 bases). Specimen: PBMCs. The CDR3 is CASSDRENTEAFF. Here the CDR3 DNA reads TGTGCCAGCTCGGACAGAGAGAACACTGAAGCTTTCTTT.